This section outlines one TCR beta chain sequence together with its context. Its cognate antigen is unknown. Other DNA sequences in this sample translate to the same CDR3. Sequenced by immunoSEQ multiplex PCR; TCRdb stores in-frame clones only, minus some. The profile shows fewer than 200,000 clones, about 88% of them singletons. These data originate in a study of T cell responses to AZD1222 COVID-19 vaccine. Study-level findings and limits: Vaccine-associated CD4 TCRs ranged over spike, dominating at 160-218 and 743-854.

The receptor was isolated from an adult in good health. The sequencing used peripheral blood, collected on day 0 of AZD1222 vaccination.

In DNA, the CDR3 is TGTGCCTGGAGCGACGACAGGTTGAACACTGAAGCTTTCTTT. Protein product: CAWSDDRLNTEAFF. The rearrangement uses TRBV30 and TRBJ1-1; tentatively, D is TRBD1 (6 bases). The CDR3 extends over 14 amino acids. Trimming removed 3 bases from V and 0 bases from J, with 11 bases in between. In germline, CDR1 is GTSNPN, CDR2 SVGIG (reference sequence).